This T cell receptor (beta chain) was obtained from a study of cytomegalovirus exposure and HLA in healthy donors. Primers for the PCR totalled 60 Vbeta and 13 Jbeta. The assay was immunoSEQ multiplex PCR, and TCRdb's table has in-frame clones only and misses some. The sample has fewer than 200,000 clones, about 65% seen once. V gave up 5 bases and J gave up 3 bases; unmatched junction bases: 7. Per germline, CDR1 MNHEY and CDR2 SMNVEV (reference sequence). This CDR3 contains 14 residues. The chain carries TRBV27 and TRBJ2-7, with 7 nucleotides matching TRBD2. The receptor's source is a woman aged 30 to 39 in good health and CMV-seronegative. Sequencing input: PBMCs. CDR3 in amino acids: CASSTRASGYEQYF. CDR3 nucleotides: TGTGCCAGCAGTACCCGGGCTAGCGGCTACGAGCAGTACTTC.